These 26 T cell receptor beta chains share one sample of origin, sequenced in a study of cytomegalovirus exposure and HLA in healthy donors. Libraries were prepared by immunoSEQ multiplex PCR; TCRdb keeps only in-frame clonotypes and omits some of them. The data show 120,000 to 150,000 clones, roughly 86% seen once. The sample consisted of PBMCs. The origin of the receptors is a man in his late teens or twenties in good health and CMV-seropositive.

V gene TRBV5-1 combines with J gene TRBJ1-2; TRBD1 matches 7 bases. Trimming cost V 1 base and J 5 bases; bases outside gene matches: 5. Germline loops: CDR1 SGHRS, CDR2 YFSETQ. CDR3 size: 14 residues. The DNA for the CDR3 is TGCGCCAGCAGCTTGACCGGACAGGAGTATGGCTACACCTTC. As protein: CASSLTGQEYGYTF. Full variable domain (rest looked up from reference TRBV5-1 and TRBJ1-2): KAGVTQTPRYLIKTRGQQVTLSCSPISGHRSVSWYQQTPGQGLQFLFEYFSETQRNKGNFPGRFSGRQFSNSRSEMNVSTLELGDSALYLCASSLTGQEYGYTFGSGTRLTVV.

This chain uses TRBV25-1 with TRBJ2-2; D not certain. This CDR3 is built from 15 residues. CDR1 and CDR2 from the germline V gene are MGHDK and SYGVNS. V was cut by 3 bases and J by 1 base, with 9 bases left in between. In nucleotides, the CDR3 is TGTGCCAGCAGTGAGACAAACAAGAACACCGGGGAGCTGTTTTTT. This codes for CASSETNKNTGELFF. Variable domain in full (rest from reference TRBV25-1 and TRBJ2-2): EADIYQTPRYLVIGTGKKITLECSQTMGHDKMYWYQQDPGMELHLIHYSYGVNSTEKGDLSSESTVSRIRTEHFPLTLESARPSHTSQYLCASSETNKNTGELFFGEGSRLTVL.

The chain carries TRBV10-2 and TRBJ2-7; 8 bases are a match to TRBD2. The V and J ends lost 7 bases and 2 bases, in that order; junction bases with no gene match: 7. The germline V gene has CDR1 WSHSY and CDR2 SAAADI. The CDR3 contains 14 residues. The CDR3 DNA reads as TGCGCCAGCATTGGTAGTAGCGGGACCTACGAGCAGTACTTC. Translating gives CASIGSSGTYEQYF.

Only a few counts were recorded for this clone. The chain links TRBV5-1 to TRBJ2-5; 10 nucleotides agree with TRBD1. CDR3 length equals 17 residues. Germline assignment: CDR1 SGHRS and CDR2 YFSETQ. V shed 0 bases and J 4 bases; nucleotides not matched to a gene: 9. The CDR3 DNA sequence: TGCGCCAGCAGCTTGGGCGTGACAGGGGGCGCAGGAGAGACCCAGTACTTC. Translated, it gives CASSLGVTGGAGETQYF.

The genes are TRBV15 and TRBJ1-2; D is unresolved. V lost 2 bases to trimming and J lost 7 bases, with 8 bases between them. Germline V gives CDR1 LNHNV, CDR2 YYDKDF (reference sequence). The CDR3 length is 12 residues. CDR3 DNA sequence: TGTGCCACCAGCAGAACGGCGGGTGGCTACACCTTC. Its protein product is CATSRTAGGYTF.

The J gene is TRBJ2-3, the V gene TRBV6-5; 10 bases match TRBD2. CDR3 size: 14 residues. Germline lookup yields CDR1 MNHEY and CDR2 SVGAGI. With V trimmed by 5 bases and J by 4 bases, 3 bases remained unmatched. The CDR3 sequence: CASSELAGPDTQYF. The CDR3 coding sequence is TGTGCCAGCAGTGAACTAGCGGGGCCAGATACGCAGTATTTT.

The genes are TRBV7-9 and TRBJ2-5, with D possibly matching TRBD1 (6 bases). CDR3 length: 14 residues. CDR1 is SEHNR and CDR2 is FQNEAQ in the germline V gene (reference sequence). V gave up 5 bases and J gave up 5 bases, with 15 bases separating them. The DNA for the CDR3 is TGTGCCAGCAGCCCAGGGGTGGAAGGCGAGACCCAGTACTTC. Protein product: CASSPGVEGETQYF.

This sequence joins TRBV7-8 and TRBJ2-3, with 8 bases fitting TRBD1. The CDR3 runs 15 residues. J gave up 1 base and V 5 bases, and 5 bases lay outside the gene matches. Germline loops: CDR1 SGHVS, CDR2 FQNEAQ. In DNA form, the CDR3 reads TGTGCCAGCAGCCCGCAGACAGGGGGCACAGATACGCAGTATTTT. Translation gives CASSPQTGGTDTQYF.

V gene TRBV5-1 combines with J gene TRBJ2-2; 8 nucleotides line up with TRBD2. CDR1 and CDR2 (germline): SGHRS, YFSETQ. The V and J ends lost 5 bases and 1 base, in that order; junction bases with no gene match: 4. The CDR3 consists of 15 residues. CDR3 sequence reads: CASSFSGVNTGELFF. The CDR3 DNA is TGCGCCAGCAGTTTTAGCGGGGTGAACACCGGGGAGCTGTTTTTT.

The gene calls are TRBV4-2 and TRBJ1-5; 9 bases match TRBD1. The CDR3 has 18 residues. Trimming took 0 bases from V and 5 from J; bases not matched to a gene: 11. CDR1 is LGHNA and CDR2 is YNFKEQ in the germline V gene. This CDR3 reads CASSQDRPGNRGHQPQHF. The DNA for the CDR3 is TGTGCCAGCAGCCAAGATAGACCGGGAAACAGGGGGCATCAGCCCCAGCATTTT.

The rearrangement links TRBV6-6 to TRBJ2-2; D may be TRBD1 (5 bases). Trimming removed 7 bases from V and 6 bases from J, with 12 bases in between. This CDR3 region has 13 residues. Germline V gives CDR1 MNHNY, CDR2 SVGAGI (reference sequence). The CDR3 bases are TGTGCCAGCATTCCCAGGGATGCCGGGGAGCTGTTTTTT. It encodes CASIPRDAGELFF.

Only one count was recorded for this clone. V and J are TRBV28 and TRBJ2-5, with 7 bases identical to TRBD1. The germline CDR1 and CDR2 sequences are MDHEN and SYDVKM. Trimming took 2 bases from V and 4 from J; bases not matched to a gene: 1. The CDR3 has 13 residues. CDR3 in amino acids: CASSLTGAETQYF. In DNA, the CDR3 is TGTGCCAGCAGTTTAACAGGGGCAGAGACCCAGTACTTC.

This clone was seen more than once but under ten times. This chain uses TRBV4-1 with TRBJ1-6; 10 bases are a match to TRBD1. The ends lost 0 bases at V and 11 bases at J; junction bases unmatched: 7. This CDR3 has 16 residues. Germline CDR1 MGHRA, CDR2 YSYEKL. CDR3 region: CASSQEWRQGAAPLHF. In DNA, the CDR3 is TGCGCCAGCAGCCAAGAGTGGCGACAGGGGGCCGCACCCCTCCACTTT.

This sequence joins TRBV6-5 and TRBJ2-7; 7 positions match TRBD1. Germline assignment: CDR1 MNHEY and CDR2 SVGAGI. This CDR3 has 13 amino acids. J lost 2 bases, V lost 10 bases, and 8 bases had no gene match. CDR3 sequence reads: CATTGTATYEQYF. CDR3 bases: TGTGCCACCACCGGGACAGCAACCTACGAGCAGTACTTC.

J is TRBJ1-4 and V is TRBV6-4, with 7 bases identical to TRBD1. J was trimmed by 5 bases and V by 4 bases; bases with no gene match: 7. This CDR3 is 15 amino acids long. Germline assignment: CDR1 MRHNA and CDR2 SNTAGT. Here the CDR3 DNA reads TGTGCCAGCAGTGCCACGGGACAGAGGAATGAAAAACTGTTTTTT. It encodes CASSATGQRNEKLFF.

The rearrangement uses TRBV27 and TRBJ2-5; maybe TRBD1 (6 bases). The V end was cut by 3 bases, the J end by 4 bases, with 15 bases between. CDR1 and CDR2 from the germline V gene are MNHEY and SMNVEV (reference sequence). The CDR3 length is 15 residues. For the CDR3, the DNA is TGTGCCAGCAGTTTGTGGGACACCGCCGGAGAGACCCAGTACTTC. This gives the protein CASSLWDTAGETQYF.

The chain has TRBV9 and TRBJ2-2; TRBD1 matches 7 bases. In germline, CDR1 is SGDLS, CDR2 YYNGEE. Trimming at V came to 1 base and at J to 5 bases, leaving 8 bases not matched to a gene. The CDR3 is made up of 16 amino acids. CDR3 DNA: TGTGCCAGCAGCGTAAGGGACAGCCTCGGAACCGGGGAGCTGTTTTTT. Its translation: CASSVRDSLGTGELFF.

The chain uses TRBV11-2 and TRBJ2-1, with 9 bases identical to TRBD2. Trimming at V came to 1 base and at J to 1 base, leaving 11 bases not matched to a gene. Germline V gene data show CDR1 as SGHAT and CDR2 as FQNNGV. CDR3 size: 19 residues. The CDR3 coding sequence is TGTGCCAGCAGCTTAGTAGCGGGAGTCGGGATACTTTCCTACAATGAGCAGTTCTTC. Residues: CASSLVAGVGILSYNEQFF. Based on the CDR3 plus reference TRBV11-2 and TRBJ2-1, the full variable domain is EAGVAQSPRYKIIEKRQSVAFWCNPISGHATLYWYQQILGQGPKLLIQFQNNGVVDDSQLPKDRFSAERLKGVDSTLKIQPAKLEDSAVYLCASSLVAGVGILSYNEQFFGPGTRLTVL.

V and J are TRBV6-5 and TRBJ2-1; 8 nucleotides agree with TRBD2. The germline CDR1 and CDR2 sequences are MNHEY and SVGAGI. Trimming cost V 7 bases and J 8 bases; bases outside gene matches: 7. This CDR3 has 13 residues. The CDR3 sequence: CASNGRGGHEQFF. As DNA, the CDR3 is TGTGCCAGCAACGGGAGGGGTGGCCATGAGCAGTTCTTC.

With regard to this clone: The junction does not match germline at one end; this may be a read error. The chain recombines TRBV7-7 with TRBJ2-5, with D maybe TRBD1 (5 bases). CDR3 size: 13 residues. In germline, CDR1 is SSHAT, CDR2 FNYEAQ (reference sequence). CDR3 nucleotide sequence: TGTGCTAGCAGCTTTGACAGACAAGAGACCCAGTACTTC. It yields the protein CASSFDRQETQYF.

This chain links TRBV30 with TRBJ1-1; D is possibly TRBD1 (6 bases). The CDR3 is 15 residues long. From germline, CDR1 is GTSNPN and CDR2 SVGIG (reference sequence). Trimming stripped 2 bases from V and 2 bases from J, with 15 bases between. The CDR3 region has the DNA TGTGCCTGGAGTCGATTGGGGACACTCAACACTGAAGCTTTCTTT. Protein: CAWSRLGTLNTEAFF.

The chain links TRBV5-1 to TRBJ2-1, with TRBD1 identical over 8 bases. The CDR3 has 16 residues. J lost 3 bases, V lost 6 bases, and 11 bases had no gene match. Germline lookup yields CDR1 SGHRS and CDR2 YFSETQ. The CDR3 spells CASNPSGTGLYNEQFF. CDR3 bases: TGCGCCAGCAACCCCTCGGGGACAGGCCTCTACAATGAGCAGTTCTTC.

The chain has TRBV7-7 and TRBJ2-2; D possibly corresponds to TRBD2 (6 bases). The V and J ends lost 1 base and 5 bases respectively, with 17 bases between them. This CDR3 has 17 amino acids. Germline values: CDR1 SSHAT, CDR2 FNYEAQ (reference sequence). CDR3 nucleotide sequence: TGTGCCAGCAGCTTAGGGCGGGGAGCGGGCAAAACCGGGGAGCTGTTTTTT. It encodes CASSLGRGAGKTGELFF.

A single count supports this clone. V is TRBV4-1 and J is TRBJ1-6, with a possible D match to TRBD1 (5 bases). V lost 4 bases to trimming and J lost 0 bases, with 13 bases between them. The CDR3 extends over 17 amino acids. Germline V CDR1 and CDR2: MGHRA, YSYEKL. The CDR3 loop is CASSPDSPSSYNSPLHF. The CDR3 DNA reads TGCGCCAGCAGCCCAGACAGTCCAAGCTCCTATAATTCACCCCTCCACTTT.

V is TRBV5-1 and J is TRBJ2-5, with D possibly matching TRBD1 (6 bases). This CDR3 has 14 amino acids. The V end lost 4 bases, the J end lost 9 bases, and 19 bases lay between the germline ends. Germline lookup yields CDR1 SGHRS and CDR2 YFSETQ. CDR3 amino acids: CASSTAGTQRAQYF. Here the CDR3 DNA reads TGCGCCAGCAGCACTGCCGGGACACAGAGGGCCCAGTACTTC.

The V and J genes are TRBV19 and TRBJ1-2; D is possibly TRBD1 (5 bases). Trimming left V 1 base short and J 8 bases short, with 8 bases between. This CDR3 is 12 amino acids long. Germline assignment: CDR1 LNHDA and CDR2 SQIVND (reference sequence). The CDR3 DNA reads TGTGCCAGTAGTATAGTTGGGGCCGGCTACACCTTC. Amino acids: CASSIVGAGYTF.